One and the same sample provided the 5 T cell receptor beta chains below, sequenced in a study of shared clonotypes between healthy human individuals. TCRdb's copy holds only in-frame clones and misses some; the assay was immunoSEQ multiplex PCR. Of under 1,100,000 clones in the sample, roughly 74% were seen once. Sequenced input: memory CD4+ T cells from PBMCs. Subset given: CD45RA-negative fraction. The receptors come from a young man in good health. Some clones in this sample may be carry-over from other donors' samples.

The chain links TRBV27 to TRBJ2-5; 9 nucleotides line up with TRBD2. With V trimmed by 2 bases and J by 5 bases, 6 bases remained unmatched. Germline V gene data show CDR1 as MNHEY and CDR2 as SMNVEV (reference sequence). CDR3 size: 15 residues. In DNA form, the CDR3 reads TGTGCCAGCAGTTTAGTGCGGGAGGGCCTGGAGACCCAGTACTTC. Protein product: CASSLVREGLETQYF.

The CDR3 DNA sequence: TGTGCCAGCAGTTTAAATGGGCACGGGGAGCTGTTTTTT. This sequence encodes CASSLNGHGELFF. The V call is TRBV27, the J call TRBJ2-2, with D unclear. Trimming took 2 bases from V and 7 from J, leaving 8 bases between them. Germline assignment: CDR1 MNHEY and CDR2 SMNVEV (reference sequence). The CDR3 extends over 13 amino acids.

This clone appeared once. V and J are TRBV29-1 and TRBJ2-5; 8 nucleotides line up with TRBD1. This CDR3 contains 13 residues. The J segment lost 5 bases and the V segment lost 6 bases, leaving 8 bases of the junction unmatched. Germline CDR1 SQVTM, CDR2 ANQGSEA. The CDR3 DNA reads as TGCAGCGTGAGATCGGGACAGGTCGAGACCCAGTACTTC. Translating gives CSVRSGQVETQYF.

A single count supports this clone. The chain recombines TRBV7-6 with TRBJ1-6; unclear D gene. The CDR3 covers 13 residues. The V end was cut by 1 base, the J end by 7 bases, with 5 bases between. Per germline, CDR1 SGHVS and CDR2 FNYEAQ. The CDR3 region is CASSLGRNSPLHF. CDR3 coding DNA: TGTGCCAGCAGCTTAGGCCGGAATTCACCCCTCCACTTT.

The J gene is TRBJ2-7, the V gene TRBV19; D unresolved. V shed 1 base and J shed 2 bases, with 6 bases lying between them. The CDR3 is made up of 13 amino acids. Per germline, CDR1 LNHDA and CDR2 SQIVND (reference sequence). The CDR3 DNA is TGTGCCAGTAGTATAGGGGATACCTACGAGCAGTACTTC. This translates into CASSIGDTYEQYF. Together with reference TRBV19 and TRBJ2-7, the CDR3 gives the full variable domain: DGGITQSPKYLFRKEGQNVTLSCEQNLNHDAMYWYRQDPGQGLRLIYYSQIVNDFQKGDIAEGYSVSREKKESFPLTVTSAQKNPTAFYLCASSIGDTYEQYFGPGTRLTVT.